The clone carrying this TCR beta chain was recorded at least ten times. Its antigen is not known. This sample stems from a study of early T cells in non-severe SARS-CoV-2 infection. Study in general: Sequenced bulk RNA came from whole blood that was unsorted, and chains were unpaired.

The length of the CDR3 is 15 residues. V dropped 6 bases and J dropped 1 base, with 17 bases sitting between them. The germline gives CDR1 SQVTM, CDR2 ANQGSEA. The study, taken as a whole, reports: In VDJdb matching, anti-spike CD8 responses were favored while private and CD4 specificities went missing.

Molecules of cDNA were individually given unique molecular identifiers that were attached to them. A single record per CDR3 protein comes from TCRdb applying MiXCR to the 5' RACE reads. The data contain 50,000 to 60,000 distinct CDR3 sequences, 8% to 13% of them singletons. The material sequenced was whole blood. This receptor was taken from an adult who was a healthcare worker with PCR-confirmed SARS-CoV-2 infection or an uninfected control (not recorded which). V is TRBV29-1 and J is TRBJ2-3, with D perhaps TRBD2 (6 bases). CDR3 sequence reads: CSVEGRPVGTDTQYF. The CDR3 bases are TGCAGCGTGGAGGGGCGCCCAGTAGGCACAGATACGCAGTATTTT.